This T cell receptor beta chain was captured by sequencing in a study of T cells in Graves' hyperthyroidism and ophthalmopathy (dated by TCRdb to between 2018 and 2021). Background for the entire study: Peripheral blood samples were taken at the time of initial diagnosis, prior to any treatment. To identify distinguishing TCR V-J signatures, a discovery cohort of about 100 patients was used, comprising some 45 with Graves' ophthalmopathy and some 57 with stable Graves' hyperthyroidism. Prospective prediction of ophthalmopathy was tested in an independent validation cohort of under 20 hyperthyroidism patients and 15 to 17 patients who later progressed to ophthalmopathy. The 75 to 100 discovery patients were randomly split 7:3 into training and test sets. The study also compared thyroid tissue and blood T-cell repertoires from several Graves' hyperthyroidism patients. After sampling, hyperthyroidism patients received methimazole starting at 30 mg daily, and ophthalmopathy patients received high-dose intravenous methylprednisolone. TCR Vbeta CDR3 sequencing of roughly 140 peripheral blood samples (more than 40 ophthalmopathy, about 80 hyperthyroidism and 17 progressor patients) is reported in the paper. Here is what the overall study found, with its caveats: Ophthalmopathy was separated from stable hyperthyroidism by a 13 V-J signature model, with approximately 90% sensitivity and approximately 81% specificity obtained in cross-validation and 80%/75% obtained in testing. Most expanded thyroid clonotypes (frequency above 0.001) were also detected in blood, a finding suggesting that blood repertoires may reflect thyroid immune responses. No statistical method was used to set the sample size in advance, and investigators knew the group allocation. During validation, the model predicted progression to ophthalmopathy a median of about 6.5 months ahead of onset, with roughly 65% sensitivity and under 85% specificity.

Worth noting for this clonotype: Its target antigen remains unknown. Per-base quality was not reported, and no clone a single base away is much larger than it.

TCR beta CDR3 regions were amplified from RNA transcripts. A first-round RT-PCR of the TCR CDR3 used the HTBI primer set with the Qiagen OneStep RT-PCR kit. Libraries were constructed in a second round of multiplex PCR, after which size selection and purification were performed. Libraries were sequenced paired-end with 100 bp reads on an Illumina HiSeq2000. The source study handled its data this way. Raw data were processed with SOAPnuke, discarding reads with adapters, uncalled bases, mean Phred below 15, or no exact constant-primer or identifier match. High-quality paired reads were merged with COPE v1.2.5, and unique nucleotide sequences were defined as clonotypes. MiTCR v1.1 was used to align the clonotypes against IMGT TRBV, TRBD and TRBJ reference segments. The analysis included only V-J combinations with a frequency above 0.0001, which together covered around 99% of the repertoires. A TCS score was defined as the ratio of F50 (clonal expansion) to E x V (chaos), with BLOSUM62-based TCRdist applied between CDR3 peptides within each V-J. Welch's t-statistics and random forest reduced just over 500 V-J features to 10 to 15, which were used in a naive Bayes classifier (R e1071). The public reads were run again by TCRdb, first through fastp at Q25 and then through MiXCR, and only productive beta chains were kept. Rows are unified per CDR3 protein, each entry keeping the most common DNA and genes. For this entry, the V and J calls and clone size follow TCRdb and not the study's own pipeline. The table for this sample lists roughly 640,000 distinct CDR3 sequences; approximately 15% of them were counted only once. The ten largest clones take up roughly 3.5% of the sample.

The CDR3 contains 15 residues, cysteine and phenylalanine counted. Left in the record is the CDR3 DNA by itself, 45 bases read in frame from the first base. CDR1 and CDR2 were assigned from the germline V gene as SGHTA and FQGNSA. From V the trimming removes 5 bases and from J it removes 12 bases, while the gene matches leave 10 bases of the junction unaccounted for. Ophthalmopathy patients had moderately to severely active disease, Clinical Activity Score of at least 3, NOSPECS grade of at least 4, and duration under 3 months. Exclusion was applied to patients with uncontrolled infections, other autoimmune diseases, pregnancy or lactation. Clinical symptoms, serum thyroxine and TRAb, thyroid ultrasound, and orbital computed tomography formed the basis for the diagnoses. PBMCs were isolated from about 10 ml of fresh peripheral blood by Ficoll-Paque density gradient centrifugation. Total RNA was extracted with Trizol reagent, and quality was checked on an Agilent 2100 Bioanalyzer.

The source of this sequence is a woman aged 35 to 49 with Graves' ophthalmopathy. What was sequenced was blood. The V and J genes are TRBV7-2 and TRBJ2-1; 13 middle bases align to TRBD2. The CDR3 region: CASSPPTSGGFGQFF. The bases read TGTGCCAGCAGCCCACCGACTAGCGGGGGGTTTGGGCAGTTCTTC.